This is a list of T cell receptor beta chains from one sample in a study of shared clonotypes between healthy human individuals. Sequencing was performed with immunoSEQ multiplex PCR; in TCRdb, only in-frame clones are kept and a portion is missing. This sample has about 1.5 million clones; 95% to 99% occur once, and the top ten carry about 0.4%. Source material: naive CD4+ T cells sorted from blood. The source of these receptors is a young man in good health. Both conserved end residues are part of each CDR3. The order of the fields is V gene, D gene, J gene, CDR3 length, clone size, CDR3 DNA, CDR3 protein. D genes are given only for firm matches. The size entry is marked missing in some rows and otherwise reads once, few, many or a size class.

V gene: TRBV9
D gene: NA
J gene: TRBJ2-7
CDR3 length: 14
clone size: NA
CDR3 DNA: TGTGCCAGCAGCGTAGCGGGTGGCGGGGCCGAGCAGTACTTC
CDR3 protein: CASSVAGGGAEQYF

V gene: TRBV11-2
D gene: NA
J gene: TRBJ2-7
CDR3 length: 15
clone size: NA
CDR3 DNA: TGTGCCAGCAGCCCCTTGAACGGGAGTCTTTACGAGCAGTACTTC
CDR3 protein: CASSPLNGSLYEQYF

V gene: TRBV5-6
D gene: TRBD1
J gene: TRBJ2-1
CDR3 length: 15
clone size: once
CDR3 DNA: TGTGCCAGCAGCAAAGGGACAGCTAGTGACAATGAGCAGTTCTTC
CDR3 protein: CASSKGTASDNEQFF

V gene: TRBV18
D gene: NA
J gene: TRBJ2-7
CDR3 length: 12
clone size: NA
CDR3 DNA: TGTGCCAGCTCACCCGAGCGGTACGAGCAGTACTTC
CDR3 protein: CASSPERYEQYF

V gene: TRBV28
D gene: TRBD1
J gene: TRBJ2-7
CDR3 length: 18
clone size: NA
CDR3 DNA: TGTGCCAGCAGTCTCGGGAACTCGGGACAGGGAAGCTCCTACGAGCAGTACTTC
CDR3 protein: CASSLGNSGQGSSYEQYF

V gene: TRBV28
D gene: TRBD1
J gene: TRBJ1-2
CDR3 length: 17
clone size: NA
CDR3 DNA: TGTGCCAGCAGTTCACCGGGACAGGGGCTGACTAACTATGGCTACACCTTC
CDR3 protein: CASSSPGQGLTNYGYTF

V gene: TRBV5-1
D gene: TRBD1
J gene: TRBJ1-1
CDR3 length: 15
clone size: NA
CDR3 DNA: TGCGCCAGCAGCTTGGCCGGGACAGGTGAACCTGTAGCTTTCTTT
CDR3 protein: CASSLAGTGEPVAFF

V gene: TRBV6-1
D gene: NA
J gene: TRBJ2-2
CDR3 length: 15
clone size: NA
CDR3 DNA: TGTGCCAGCAGTGAACTGGGGGCTCTAGGCGGGGAGCTGTTTTTT
CDR3 protein: CASSELGALGGELFF

V gene: TRBV10-1
D gene: NA
J gene: TRBJ2-2
CDR3 length: 14
clone size: NA
CDR3 DNA: TGCGCCAGCAGGTCCGCTACGAACACCGGGGAGCTGTTTTTT
CDR3 protein: CASRSATNTGELFF

V gene: TRBV11-3
D gene: TRBD2
J gene: TRBJ2-3
CDR3 length: 13
clone size: NA
CDR3 DNA: TGTGCCAGCAGTTTAGCGGGAGCAGATACGCAGTATTTT
CDR3 protein: CASSLAGADTQYF

V gene: TRBV9
D gene: NA
J gene: TRBJ2-5
CDR3 length: 13
clone size: once
CDR3 DNA: TGTGCCAGCAGCGTAAGAGTTCAGGAGACCCAGTACTTC
CDR3 protein: CASSVRVQETQYF

V gene: TRBV2
D gene: TRBD2
J gene: TRBJ2-3
CDR3 length: 15
clone size: once
CDR3 DNA: TGTGCCAGCAGTGACGGGACTAGTATCGCAGATACGCAGTATTTT
CDR3 protein: CASSDGTSIADTQYF

V gene: TRBV15
D gene: NA
J gene: TRBJ1-4
CDR3 length: 15
clone size: NA
CDR3 DNA: TGTGCCACCAGCAGAGATAAACAGGCTAATGAAAAACTGTTTTTT
CDR3 protein: CATSRDKQANEKLFF

V gene: TRBV14
D gene: NA
J gene: TRBJ2-3
CDR3 length: 16
clone size: NA
CDR3 DNA: TGTGCCAGCAGCCAAGTCGGCGGTTCTAGCACAGATACGCAGTATTTT
CDR3 protein: CASSQVGGSSTDTQYF

V gene: TRBV11-2
D gene: NA
J gene: TRBJ2-1
CDR3 length: 14
clone size: NA
CDR3 DNA: TGTGCCAGCAGGGGGGCGAGCTCCTACAATGAGCAGTTCTTC
CDR3 protein: CASRGASSYNEQFF

V gene: TRBV7-9
D gene: NA
J gene: TRBJ2-6
CDR3 length: 18
clone size: NA
CDR3 DNA: TGTGCCAGCAGCTTAGCAGTGGGACACCTCTCTGGGGCCAACGTCCTGACTTTC
CDR3 protein: CASSLAVGHLSGANVLTF

V gene: TRBV7-3
D gene: TRBD2
J gene: TRBJ2-2
CDR3 length: 16
clone size: NA
CDR3 DNA: TGTGCCAGCAGCTTGCTGAATAGCGGGAGCTCCGGGGAGCTGTTTTTT
CDR3 protein: CASSLLNSGSSGELFF

V gene: TRBV11-2
D gene: TRBD1
J gene: TRBJ1-3
CDR3 length: 15
clone size: once
CDR3 DNA: TGTGCCAGCAGCTCCTCAGGGGGATCTGGAAACACCATATATTTT
CDR3 protein: CASSSSGGSGNTIYF

V gene: TRBV4-3
D gene: TRBD2
J gene: TRBJ2-3
CDR3 length: 15
clone size: NA
CDR3 DNA: TGCGCCAGCAGCCAAGGTAGCGGGGACACAGATACGCAGTATTTT
CDR3 protein: CASSQGSGDTDTQYF

V gene: TRBV28
D gene: TRBD1
J gene: TRBJ1-5
CDR3 length: 15
clone size: NA
CDR3 DNA: TGTGCCAGCCGGGGGGGGACAGGGAGGAATCAGCCCCAGCATTTT
CDR3 protein: CASRGGTGRNQPQHF

V gene: TRBV5-1
D gene: NA
J gene: TRBJ2-1
CDR3 length: 17
clone size: NA
CDR3 DNA: TGCGCCAGCAGCTTGCGCCTCTGGGACGAACCATACAATGAGCAGTTCTTC
CDR3 protein: CASSLRLWDEPYNEQFF

V gene: TRBV4-3
D gene: TRBD2
J gene: TRBJ2-7
CDR3 length: 15
clone size: NA
CDR3 DNA: TGCGCCAGCAGCCAAGAATTTAGCGGGAGAGGTGAGCAGTACTTC
CDR3 protein: CASSQEFSGRGEQYF

V gene: TRBV5-1
D gene: NA
J gene: TRBJ2-3
CDR3 length: 14
clone size: NA
CDR3 DNA: TGCGCCAGCAGCTTGTCGCAGACTAGGGCTACGCAGTATTTT
CDR3 protein: CASSLSQTRATQYF

V gene: TRBV28
D gene: NA
J gene: TRBJ1-5
CDR3 length: 16
clone size: NA
CDR3 DNA: TGTGCCAGTAGTTTTCCGGCAGGGTTGATCAATCAGCCCCAGCATTTT
CDR3 protein: CASSFPAGLINQPQHF

V gene: TRBV6-5
D gene: TRBD1
J gene: TRBJ1-1
CDR3 length: 16
clone size: NA
CDR3 DNA: TGTGCCAGCAGTTACGCCTCGAGGGGGCAGAACACTGAAGCTTTCTTT
CDR3 protein: CASSYASRGQNTEAFF

V gene: TRBV5-1
D gene: TRBD1
J gene: TRBJ1-2
CDR3 length: 13
clone size: NA
CDR3 DNA: TGCGCCAGCAGCCGTGGGACAGGGGATGGCTACACCTTC
CDR3 protein: CASSRGTGDGYTF

V gene: TRBV5-1
D gene: TRBD2
J gene: TRBJ2-7
CDR3 length: 17
clone size: NA
CDR3 DNA: TGCGCCAGCAGCTGGGGGGCCCGGACTAGCGGCCGCGGCGAGCAGTACTTC
CDR3 protein: CASSWGARTSGRGEQYF

V gene: TRBV5-5
D gene: NA
J gene: TRBJ2-7
CDR3 length: 14
clone size: once
CDR3 DNA: TGTGCCAGCAGCTTGCGACAGGACTCCTACGAGCAGTACTTC
CDR3 protein: CASSLRQDSYEQYF

V gene: TRBV6-1
D gene: TRBD2
J gene: TRBJ2-1
CDR3 length: 14
clone size: NA
CDR3 DNA: TGTGCCAGCAGATCTAGCGGGAGTTGGGATGAGCAGTTCTTC
CDR3 protein: CASRSSGSWDEQFF

V gene: TRBV7-2
D gene: TRBD1
J gene: TRBJ2-5
CDR3 length: 16
clone size: NA
CDR3 DNA: TGTGCCAGCAGGCTACCGGGACAGGGGCGCCAAGAGACCCAGTACTTC
CDR3 protein: CASRLPGQGRQETQYF

V gene: TRBV18
D gene: NA
J gene: TRBJ2-7
CDR3 length: 13
clone size: NA
CDR3 DNA: TGTGCCAGCTCGCCCCAAAAGGGGTACGAGCAGTACTTC
CDR3 protein: CASSPQKGYEQYF

V gene: TRBV5-4
D gene: NA
J gene: TRBJ2-4
CDR3 length: 16
clone size: NA
CDR3 DNA: TGTGCCAGCAGCCATGGCCGGGATAGGACCAAAAACATTCAGTACTTC
CDR3 protein: CASSHGRDRTKNIQYF

V gene: TRBV7-9
D gene: NA
J gene: TRBJ2-2
CDR3 length: 14
clone size: NA
CDR3 DNA: TGTGCCAGCAGCTTACTGGCCGGGGGCGGGGAGCTGTTTTTT
CDR3 protein: CASSLLAGGGELFF

V gene: TRBV11-2
D gene: NA
J gene: TRBJ2-7
CDR3 length: 16
clone size: NA
CDR3 DNA: TGTGCCAGCAGCTTATTTTACGGGGAACACTCCTACGAGCAGTACTTC
CDR3 protein: CASSLFYGEHSYEQYF

V gene: TRBV7-9
D gene: NA
J gene: TRBJ1-2
CDR3 length: 12
clone size: few
CDR3 DNA: TGTGCCAGCAGCTTGACTGCTTATGGCTACACCTTC
CDR3 protein: CASSLTAYGYTF

V gene: TRBV7-9
D gene: NA
J gene: TRBJ1-1
CDR3 length: 14
clone size: NA
CDR3 DNA: TGTGCCAGCAGTCTTACCGGGGTCGGGACTGAAGCTTTCTTT
CDR3 protein: CASSLTGVGTEAFF

V gene: TRBV5-6
D gene: NA
J gene: TRBJ1-5
CDR3 length: 15
clone size: NA
CDR3 DNA: TGTGCCAGCAGCTTGGGGGGGTATAGCAATCAGCCCCAGCATTTT
CDR3 protein: CASSLGGYSNQPQHF

V gene: TRBV5-1
D gene: TRBD2
J gene: TRBJ2-3
CDR3 length: 15
clone size: NA
CDR3 DNA: TGCGCCAGCAGCCAGCGGGAGGGCTTCCCAGATACGCAGTATTTT
CDR3 protein: CASSQREGFPDTQYF

V gene: TRBV28
D gene: TRBD1
J gene: TRBJ1-3
CDR3 length: 15
clone size: NA
CDR3 DNA: TGTGCCGGACAGGGTTCCCACCGCTCTGGAAACACCATATATTTT
CDR3 protein: CAGQGSHRSGNTIYF

V gene: TRBV7-8
D gene: TRBD2
J gene: TRBJ2-1
CDR3 length: 18
clone size: NA
CDR3 DNA: TGTGCCAGCAGCTTAACCGGGACTAGCGGGAGGACCTACAATGAGCAGTTCTTC
CDR3 protein: CASSLTGTSGRTYNEQFF

V gene: TRBV6-6
D gene: NA
J gene: TRBJ1-4
CDR3 length: 16
clone size: NA
CDR3 DNA: TGTGCCAGCAGTCCCCAGGGACGGGCAACTAATGAAAAACTGTTTTTT
CDR3 protein: CASSPQGRATNEKLFF

V gene: TRBV5-1
D gene: NA
J gene: TRBJ1-4
CDR3 length: 16
clone size: NA
CDR3 DNA: TGCGCCAGCAGCTTGGATGGGGTTTCAACTAATGAAAAACTGTTTTTT
CDR3 protein: CASSLDGVSTNEKLFF

V gene: TRBV7-9
D gene: TRBD2
J gene: TRBJ2-1
CDR3 length: 14
clone size: once
CDR3 DNA: TGTGCCAGCAGCTCGAGCGGGAGGGCCGGTGAGCAGTTCTTC
CDR3 protein: CASSSSGRAGEQFF

V gene: TRBV5-1
D gene: TRBD2
J gene: TRBJ2-3
CDR3 length: 19
clone size: NA
CDR3 DNA: TGCGCCAGCAGCGGAGATGCCAGTAGGGTAGCGGGAGCCGAAGATACGCAGTATTTT
CDR3 protein: CASSGDASRVAGAEDTQYF

V gene: TRBV9
D gene: NA
J gene: TRBJ1-1
CDR3 length: 18
clone size: NA
CDR3 DNA: TGTGCCAGCAGCGTATTTCATACCCAAACTCCTTTGAACACTGAAGCTTTCTTT
CDR3 protein: CASSVFHTQTPLNTEAFF

V gene: TRBV6-5
D gene: TRBD2
J gene: TRBJ2-7
CDR3 length: 14
clone size: NA
CDR3 DNA: TGTGCCAGCAGTTACATCCCGGGGGGCTACGAGCAGTACTTC
CDR3 protein: CASSYIPGGYEQYF

V gene: TRBV28
D gene: TRBD1
J gene: TRBJ2-1
CDR3 length: 13
clone size: NA
CDR3 DNA: TGTGCCAGCAACTTCAAGGGGGCGGGTGAGCAGTTCTTC
CDR3 protein: CASNFKGAGEQFF

V gene: TRBV19
D gene: NA
J gene: TRBJ2-7
CDR3 length: 13
clone size: NA
CDR3 DNA: TGTGCCAGTAGAGGACAGAGCTCCTACGAGCAGTACTTC
CDR3 protein: CASRGQSSYEQYF

V gene: TRBV2
D gene: TRBD1
J gene: TRBJ2-5
CDR3 length: 11
clone size: NA
CDR3 DNA: TGTGCCAGCTCGGACAGGCAGACCCAGTACTTC
CDR3 protein: CASSDRQTQYF

V gene: TRBV6-5
D gene: NA
J gene: TRBJ2-2
CDR3 length: 15
clone size: NA
CDR3 DNA: TGTGCCAGCAGTTACTTATCTGGGACCACCGGGGAGCTGTTTTTT
CDR3 protein: CASSYLSGTTGELFF

V gene: TRBV7-9
D gene: NA
J gene: TRBJ2-7
CDR3 length: 14
clone size: NA
CDR3 DNA: TGTGCCAGCAGCCACCGACTAGGGCCCTACGAGCAGTACTTC
CDR3 protein: CASSHRLGPYEQYF

V gene: TRBV11-2
D gene: NA
J gene: TRBJ1-3
CDR3 length: 17
clone size: NA
CDR3 DNA: TGTGCCAGCAGCCAATTTCCGACCGCTGCCCCTGGAAACACCATATATTTT
CDR3 protein: CASSQFPTAAPGNTIYF

V gene: TRBV28
D gene: NA
J gene: TRBJ2-5
CDR3 length: 13
clone size: NA
CDR3 DNA: TGTGCCAGCAGTTTGGACGGCAAAGAGACCCAGTACTTC
CDR3 protein: CASSLDGKETQYF

V gene: TRBV7-2
D gene: NA
J gene: TRBJ2-2
CDR3 length: 13
clone size: NA
CDR3 DNA: TGTGCCAGCAAAGGTGGAGGGCTCGGGGAGCTGTTTTTT
CDR3 protein: CASKGGGLGELFF

V gene: TRBV5-4
D gene: TRBD2
J gene: TRBJ2-6
CDR3 length: 18
clone size: NA
CDR3 DNA: TGTGCCAGCAGGAAGGGACTAGCGGGCTACTCTGGGGCCAACGTCCTGACTTTC
CDR3 protein: CASRKGLAGYSGANVLTF

V gene: TRBV6-5
D gene: TRBD2
J gene: TRBJ2-1
CDR3 length: 15
clone size: NA
CDR3 DNA: TGTGCCAGCAGCCCTAGCGGGCGGGGGAGGAATGAGCAGTTCTTC
CDR3 protein: CASSPSGRGRNEQFF

V gene: TRBV29-1
D gene: TRBD2
J gene: TRBJ2-7
CDR3 length: 15
clone size: NA
CDR3 DNA: TGCAGCGTCCGGAGGGGATCCGGGAGGGGGGTTGAGCAGTACTTC
CDR3 protein: CSVRRGSGRGVEQYF

V gene: TRBV5-1
D gene: NA
J gene: TRBJ2-3
CDR3 length: 14
clone size: once
CDR3 DNA: TGCGCCAGCAGCCGTGATCTAGGCACAGATACGCAGTATTTT
CDR3 protein: CASSRDLGTDTQYF

V gene: TRBV7-9
D gene: TRBD2
J gene: TRBJ2-1
CDR3 length: 18
clone size: NA
CDR3 DNA: TGTGCCAGCAGCTTAGCGTCTGGCACTAGCGGGAGTTCGCATGAGCAGTTCTTC
CDR3 protein: CASSLASGTSGSSHEQFF

V gene: TRBV18
D gene: NA
J gene: TRBJ2-2
CDR3 length: 14
clone size: NA
CDR3 DNA: TGTGCCAGCTCACCCCAACAGGGCTCCGGGGAGCTGTTTTTT
CDR3 protein: CASSPQQGSGELFF